This T cell receptor (beta chain) was captured by sequencing in a study of T cells in Graves' hyperthyroidism and ophthalmopathy. Findings and limits, study-wide: The majority of expanded thyroid clonotypes above 0.001 also appeared in blood. Ophthalmopathy and stable hyperthyroidism were separated by a 13 V-J model.

As for this clonotype: Its antigen is as yet unknown.

What was amplified from RNA transcripts were TCR beta CDR3 regions. A set of HTBI primers served as the primers for a first-round RT-PCR of the TCR CDR3. TCRdb reprocessed the multiplex PCR reads with MiXCR, giving one entry per CDR3 protein. The sample has about 500,000 distinct CDR3 sequences, 15% to 20% seen once. The PBMCs were sourced from fresh peripheral blood (about 10 ml). The sample consisted of blood. The receptor was isolated from a woman aged 18-29 years with Graves' hyperthyroidism.

The CDR3 region is CSVSTSGPYEQYF. CDR3 DNA sequence: TGCAGCGTGTCGACTAGCGGTCCATACGAGCAGTACTTC. The chain carries TRBV29-1 and TRBJ2-7; 9 positions agree with TRBD2. Germline V lookup: CDR1 SQVTM, CDR2 ANQGSEA. CDR3 length equals 13 residues. Unmatched junction bases numbered 7, after V lost 6 bases and J lost 4 bases.